This T cell receptor beta chain was obtained from a study of beta chain features in type 1 diabetes. Notes on the study in general: TCRB CDR3s from Type 1 diabetes patients were moderately but significantly shorter in all four CD4+ subsets.

In regard to this clone: Antigen specificity is unknown.

The isolated RNA, all of it, was reverse transcribed, so expressed TCRB transcripts were what got sequenced. Clones were sequenced by immunoSEQ multiplex PCR, and TCRdb holds only the in-frame ones, with some missing. The table shows fewer than 45,000 clones, with approximately 60% occurring only once. The germline CDR1 and CDR2 sequences are SGHRS and YFSETQ. V shed 9 bases and J 4 bases; nucleotides not matched to a gene: 7. The CDR3 totals 14 residues. This receptor was obtained from a man younger than 40 with type 1 diabetes. Some clones in this sample may be carry-over from other donors' samples. The chain employs TRBV5-1 and TRBJ2-1; 10 bases align to TRBD1. Material: Tregs from blood. The chain's CDR3 is CATRPGQGYNEQFF. CDR3 coding DNA: TGCGCCACCCGCCCGGGACAGGGGTACAATGAGCAGTTCTTC.